This is a list of T cell receptor beta chains from one sample in a study of T-cell memory formation after mild COVID-19. TCRdb re-called the 5' RACE reads with MiXCR, one entry per CDR3 protein. The table lists about 320,000 distinct CDR3 sequences, approximately 14% of them singletons. The sequencing input was PBMCs or a T cell subset sorted from them (not recorded which). These receptors originate from a man between 18 and 29 years old who had mild COVID-19 (a few samples of this study predate the infection). Cell type and time point are not known. CDR3s include the opening cysteine and the closing phenylalanine or tryptophan. The D gene is left open where the match is weak. Clone size is shown for a subset of rows, as once, few, many or a class of expanded clone.

clone size,D gene,CDR3 length,V gene,J gene,CDR3 DNA,CDR3 protein
-,-,16,TRBV9,TRBJ2-5,TGTGCCAGCAGCGCTCCGGGGGGCCACGGGGCGGAGACCCAGTACTTC,CASSAPGGHGAETQYF
few,-,14,TRBV6-6,TRBJ2-1,TGTGCCAGCGAGCTTACAGGCTCCTACAATGAGCAGTTCTTC,CASELTGSYNEQFF
-,TRBD2,15,TRBV7-2,TRBJ2-3,TGTGCCAGCAGCTTAGATGGTAGCGGGGTAATGACGCAGTATTTT,CASSLDGSGVMTQYF
many,TRBD1,14,TRBV7-2,TRBJ2-7,TGTGCCAGCAGCCCCCGGGGACAGGGATACGAGCAGTACTTC,CASSPRGQGYEQYF
few,TRBD1,16,TRBV4-3,TRBJ2-2,TGCGCCAGCAGCCAGGACTTGGGACAGGCCAGCGGGGAGCTGTTTTTT,CASSQDLGQASGELFF
-,-,11,TRBV11-2,TRBJ1-2,TGTGCCAGCAGCCCCACCGGGGGCTACACCTTC,CASSPTGGYTF
many,-,15,TRBV7-8,TRBJ2-1,TGTGCCAGCAGCATTTCCGGGACACTTTACAATGAGCAGTTCTTC,CASSISGTLYNEQFF
-,-,13,TRBV6-2/TRBV6-3,TRBJ1-1,TGTGCCAGCAGGGGCGGCCGTCGCACTGAAGCTTTCTTT,CASRGGRRTEAFF
-,-,18,TRBV6-2/TRBV6-3,TRBJ2-6,TGTGCCAGCAGTGGTCGGGACATCACTGTAGCTGGGGCCAACGTCCTGACTTTC,CASSGRDITVAGANVLTF
-,-,15,TRBV4-3,TRBJ1-1,TGCGCCAGCAGCCCTGCCAGGGACGGAGGCACTGAAGCTTTCTTT,CASSPARDGGTEAFF
many,TRBD2,14,TRBV12-3/TRBV12-4,TRBJ2-1,TGTGCCAGCAGGGTAGGGACTAGCGGGGGGGAGCAGTTCTTC,CASRVGTSGGEQFF
few,-,15,TRBV9,TRBJ1-4,TGTGCCAGCAGCGTAGGAGGCAGCCCGTCGGAAAAACTGTTTTTT,CASSVGGSPSEKLFF
-,-,13,TRBV7-9,TRBJ2-3,TGTGCCAGCAGCTCGCCTTTCACAGATACGCAGTATTTT,CASSSPFTDTQYF
-,TRBD1,17,TRBV4-3,TRBJ1-6,TGCGCCAGCAGCCAAGAATTGGCGGGACAGGGTTTTTCACCCCTCCACTTT,CASSQELAGQGFSPLHF
-,TRBD1,16,TRBV7-9,TRBJ1-2,TGTGCCAGCAGCTCCGAAAAGGACAGGGCACACTATGGCTACACCTTC,CASSSEKDRAHYGYTF
-,-,15,TRBV7-6,TRBJ1-1,TGTGCCAGCAGGAAACAGGGACCCCGGGACACTGAAGCTTTCTTT,CASRKQGPRDTEAFF
-,TRBD1,14,TRBV10-3,TRBJ2-1,TGTGCCATCATGGGGACAGGGATATACAATGAGCAGTTCTTC,CAIMGTGIYNEQFF
few,TRBD1,14,TRBV9,TRBJ2-3,TGTGCCAGCAGCGAGGGCTACAGGGGGAATACGCAGTATTTT,CASSEGYRGNTQYF
few,-,15,TRBV5-1,TRBJ2-5,TGCGCCAGCAGCCTTCTGGGGGCGAGGGCAGAGACCCAGTACTTC,CASSLLGARAETQYF
few,-,13,TRBV2,TRBJ2-1,TGTGCCAGCAGGATATCTCAGGGAAATGAGCAGTTCTTC,CASRISQGNEQFF
-,-,16,TRBV24-1,TRBJ2-3,TGTGCCACCAGTGATTCCTGGGGCGGGGTCACAGATACGCAGTATTTT,CATSDSWGGVTDTQYF
-,-,14,TRBV7-9,TRBJ2-5,TGTGCCAGCAGCTCAAGGGAACATAAAGAGACCCAGTACTTC,CASSSREHKETQYF
-,-,14,TRBV18,TRBJ2-5,TGTGCCAGCTCACCATCGGCATCACAAGAGACCCAGTACTTC,CASSPSASQETQYF
few,TRBD1,15,TRBV4-1,TRBJ1-1,TGCGCCAGCAGCCAAGACCCTTTCGGGACAGATCAAGCTTTCTTT,CASSQDPFGTDQAFF
few,TRBD2,16,TRBV3-1,TRBJ2-2,TGTGCCAGCAGTCCATTAGCGGGGGTAAACACCGGGGAGCTGTTTTTT,CASSPLAGVNTGELFF
few,TRBD1,13,TRBV27,TRBJ2-7,TGTGCCAGCAGTTTAAGGGACAGATACGAGCAGTACTTC,CASSLRDRYEQYF
-,TRBD2,15,TRBV14,TRBJ2-3,TGTGCCAGCAGCCGGCTAGCGGGGGCCGCGGATACGCAGTATTTT,CASSRLAGAADTQYF
few,TRBD1,19,TRBV4-1,TRBJ2-6,TGCGCCAGCAGCCAAGATCCGGGACAGGGGATACCTGGGGCCAACGTCCTGACTTTC,CASSQDPGQGIPGANVLTF
few,-,15,TRBV7-2,TRBJ1-4,TGTGCCAGCAGCTTAGAGGTGGATTGGGGGGGGAAACTGTTTTTT,CASSLEVDWGGKLFF
many,-,12,TRBV7-2,TRBJ2-5,TGTGCCAGCAGCTTATCCAAAGAGACCCAGTACTTC,CASSLSKETQYF
few,-,15,TRBV24-1,TRBJ2-7,TGTGCCACCGGGATTCATTGCGCGGTTAATTACGAGCAGTACTTC,CATGIHCAVNYEQYF
-,-,13,TRBV10-1,TRBJ2-2,TGCGCCAGCGGGGAGGAAGCCACCGGGGAGCTGTTTTTT,CASGEEATGELFF
-,TRBD2,16,TRBV10-3,TRBJ2-7,TGTGCCATCCGTAAATCGGAGGGGACTATCTCCTACGAGCAGTACTTC,CAIRKSEGTISYEQYF
few,TRBD1,15,TRBV12-3/TRBV12-4,TRBJ2-1,TGTGCCAGCAGCCATGGACAGGGGGCTTACAATGAGCAGTTCTTC,CASSHGQGAYNEQFF
-,-,9,TRBV4-2,TRBJ1-1,TGTGCCAGCGACCAGGAAGCTTTCTTT,CASDQEAFF
few,-,17,TRBV4-2,TRBJ2-1,TGTGCCAGCAGCCATCTAGCCTGGGGGTTCGACTACAATGAGCAGTTCTTC,CASSHLAWGFDYNEQFF
many,TRBD2,14,TRBV5-1,TRBJ2-1,TGCGCCAGCGACCGGGGACTAGCGGGGAATGAGCAGTTCTTC,CASDRGLAGNEQFF
few,TRBD1,15,TRBV7-2,TRBJ2-2,TGTGCCAGCAGCTATCAGACAGGGGTCACCGGGGAGCTGTTTTTT,CASSYQTGVTGELFF
few,-,14,TRBV4-3,TRBJ1-2,TGCGCCAGCAGCCAGGATACAGCTAACTATGGCTACACCTTC,CASSQDTANYGYTF
-,-,14,TRBV5-1,TRBJ2-5,TGCGACAGCAGCTTGGCCGACACGGGGGAGACCCAGTACTTC,CDSSLADTGETQYF
-,-,10,TRBV7-9,TRBJ1-1,TGTGCCAGCAGCGTCGATGAAGCTTTCTTT,CASSVDEAFF
-,TRBD2,18,TRBV7-2,TRBJ2-7,TGTGCCAGCAGCCCCTCTCTGGGGCGGGGGGGTTTGTCCTACGAGCAGTACTTC,CASSPSLGRGGLSYEQYF
few,TRBD2,15,TRBV12-3/TRBV12-4,TRBJ2-5,TGTGCCAGCAGTCCCGGACTAGCGGCCCGAGAGACCCAGTACTTC,CASSPGLAARETQYF
few,-,15,TRBV7-9,TRBJ2-1,TGTGCCAGCAGCTTAAGAGGGATCTCCTACAATGAGCAGTTCTTC,CASSLRGISYNEQFF
-,-,15,TRBV10-1,TRBJ2-6,TGCGCCAGCAGTGATGGAAACTCTGGGGCCAACGTCCTGACTTTC,CASSDGNSGANVLTF